The rows below give T cell receptor beta chains drawn from one sample of a study of shared clonotypes between healthy human individuals. Using immunoSEQ multiplex PCR, the repertoire was profiled, and TCRdb retains in-frame clones only, with some absent. The repertoire includes 2 million to 3 million clones, under 95% of them detected once, and about 0.34% sits in the top ten. Sequences were obtained from naive CD4+ T cells from PBMCs. These receptors were collected from a man younger than 35 in good health. Some clones in this sample may be carry-over from other donors' samples. Each CDR3 is given with its conserved first and last residue. A D gene is named only where the DNA matches it firmly. Some rows mark clone size as missing; the rest say once, few, many or name a class of expanded clone.

abundance: -
v_gene: TRBV7-2
j_gene: TRBJ2-7
d_gene: -
CDR3aa: CASSRTDTYEQYF
CDR3nt: TGTGCCAGCAGCCGGACGGACACTTACGAGCAGTACTTC

abundance: few
v_gene: TRBV30
j_gene: TRBJ1-1
d_gene: -
CDR3aa: CAWSVRVRTEAFF
CDR3nt: TGTGCCTGGAGTGTACGGGTCCGGACTGAAGCTTTCTTT

abundance: -
v_gene: TRBV15
j_gene: TRBJ2-2
d_gene: -
CDR3aa: CATSRVDRDTGELFF
CDR3nt: TGTGCCACCAGCAGAGTTGACAGAGACACCGGGGAGCTGTTTTTT

abundance: -
v_gene: TRBV5-1
j_gene: TRBJ2-1
d_gene: TRBD2
CDR3aa: CASSFGTSGNNEQFF
CDR3nt: TGCGCCAGCAGCTTCGGGACTAGCGGGAACAATGAGCAGTTCTTC

abundance: -
v_gene: TRBV7-8
j_gene: TRBJ2-3
d_gene: -
CDR3aa: CASSRGGGGTSTDTQYF
CDR3nt: TGTGCCAGCAGCCGAGGGGGTGGCGGCACTAGCACAGATACGCAGTATTTT

abundance: -
v_gene: TRBV28
j_gene: TRBJ1-2
d_gene: -
CDR3aa: CASSLFVGGGGYTF
CDR3nt: TGTGCCAGCAGTTTATTCGTCGGGGGCGGTGGCTACACCTTC

abundance: -
v_gene: TRBV4-1
j_gene: TRBJ1-5
d_gene: -
CDR3aa: CASSQVGGDSNQPQHF
CDR3nt: TGCGCCAGCAGCCAAGTTGGAGGGGATAGCAATCAGCCCCAGCATTTT

abundance: -
v_gene: TRBV4-1
j_gene: TRBJ1-6
d_gene: -
CDR3aa: CASSEVGLYNSPLHF
CDR3nt: TGCGCCAGCAGCGAAGTAGGTCTCTATAATTCACCCCTCCACTTT

abundance: -
v_gene: TRBV6-1
j_gene: TRBJ2-1
d_gene: -
CDR3aa: CASSEGRWNEQFF
CDR3nt: TGTGCCAGCAGTGAAGGGAGGTGGAATGAGCAGTTCTTC

abundance: -
v_gene: TRBV18
j_gene: TRBJ2-5
d_gene: -
CDR3aa: CASSGRRTETQYF
CDR3nt: TGTGCCAGCTCAGGGAGACGGACGGAGACCCAGTACTTC

abundance: -
v_gene: TRBV6-1
j_gene: TRBJ2-4
d_gene: -
CDR3aa: CASNHDRQPQNIQYF
CDR3nt: TGTGCCAGCAACCACGACAGGCAACCCCAAAACATTCAGTACTTC

abundance: -
v_gene: TRBV2
j_gene: TRBJ1-6
d_gene: TRBD1
CDR3aa: CASSEAEGARSPLHF
CDR3nt: TGTGCCAGCAGTGAAGCGGAGGGGGCAAGGTCACCCCTCCACTTT

abundance: -
v_gene: TRBV28
j_gene: TRBJ2-5
d_gene: -
CDR3aa: CASSNGGQETQYF
CDR3nt: TGTGCCAGCAGTAACGGGGGTCAAGAGACCCAGTACTTC

abundance: -
v_gene: TRBV19
j_gene: TRBJ2-7
d_gene: TRBD2
CDR3aa: CASSTPRLAGLYEQYF
CDR3nt: TGTGCCAGTAGCACCCCGCGACTAGCGGGATTGTACGAGCAGTACTTC